Sequencing of this T cell receptor beta chain was carried out in a study of T cells in localized non-small cell lung cancer. Study findings and constraints: A median of about 52 clones ranked among the top 100 in tumor appeared in adjacent lung.

V was pared by 0 bases and J by 0 bases, with 14 bases of the junction left unmatched. Germline-derived CDR1 and CDR2 are MGHRA and YSYEKL. This CDR3 contains 20 residues. A remark on this clone: Its target is not known.

Sequencing was performed with immunoSEQ multiplex PCR; in TCRdb, only in-frame clones are kept and a portion is missing. The sample gives approximately 100,000 clones, more than 75% of which show up once; over 4% is in the top ten. This sequence was found in a woman aged 40-69 years with stage II squamous cell lung carcinoma. The V and J genes are TRBV4-1 and TRBJ2-1; 7 bases are shared with TRBD1. This specimen consisted of PBMCs, obtained before any cancer treatment. The CDR3 is CASSQDATGYTSPSYNEQFF. The CDR3 DNA sequence: TGCGCCAGCAGCCAAGATGCGACAGGGTACACATCCCCCTCCTACAATGAGCAGTTCTTC.